The 23 T cell receptor beta chains listed next were all sequenced from one sample in a study of cytotoxic CD8 clonotypes in ibrutinib-treated CLL. TCRdb's table, derived via immunoSEQ multiplex PCR, lists solely in-frame clones and lacks some. The sample lists approximately 92,000 clones; 70% to 80% were seen once. This material consisted of PBMCs, taken after 24 months of ibrutinib treatment. The receptors originated from a human donor with chronic lymphocytic leukemia.

This sequence joins TRBV18 and TRBJ2-7, with TRBD2 identical over 8 bases. Looked up from germline, CDR1 is KGHSH and CDR2 is LQKENI. With V trimmed by 4 bases and J by 5 bases, 4 bases remained unmatched. CDR3 length equals 13 residues. CDR3 amino acids: CASSLAGSDEQYF. Written as DNA, the CDR3 is TGTGCCAGCTCACTAGCGGGGAGCGACGAGCAGTACTTC.

This clone was detected once. The V and J genes are TRBV25-1 and TRBJ1-1; TRBD1 agrees at 7 bases. Germline CDR1 MGHDK, CDR2 SYGVNS. This CDR3 comprises 17 residues. V was pared by 4 bases and J by 1 base, with 12 bases of the junction left unmatched. CDR3 sequence reads: CASSGYLAGTANTEAFF. CDR3 sequence (DNA): TGTGCCAGCAGTGGGTACCTCGCGGGGACAGCGAACACTGAAGCTTTCTTT.

The rearrangement joins TRBV27 to TRBJ2-7, with 8 nucleotides matching TRBD1. The germline V gene has CDR1 MNHEY and CDR2 SMNVEV (reference sequence). The CDR3 length is 14 residues. Trimming took 2 bases from V and 6 from J; bases not matched to a gene: 6. CDR3 bases: TGTGCCAGCAGTTTACAGGGGGCAGGAGGCGAGCAGTACTTC. As protein: CASSLQGAGGEQYF.

The V call is TRBV6-1, the J call TRBJ2-7; possible D gene TRBD2, 6 bases. The CDR3 totals 14 residues. From germline, CDR1 is MNHNS and CDR2 SASEGT. Trimming took 6 bases from V and 2 from J, leaving 14 bases between them. In nucleotides, the CDR3 is TGTGCCAGCAGCCCCGGGAGAAACCCCTACGAGCAGTACTTC. Its translation is CASSPGRNPYEQYF.

V is TRBV5-1 and J is TRBJ2-1; 15 nucleotides align to TRBD2. The CDR3 extends over 16 amino acids. Trimming cost V 4 bases and J 5 bases; bases outside gene matches: 4. Germline CDR1 SGHRS, CDR2 YFSETQ. CDR3 loop: CASSTGTSGRNNEQFF. The CDR3 DNA reads TGCGCCAGCAGCACAGGGACTAGCGGGAGGAACAATGAGCAGTTCTTC.

The V and J genes are TRBV30 and TRBJ2-7, with D maybe TRBD1 (6 bases). Germline V lookup: CDR1 GTSNPN, CDR2 SVGIG (reference sequence). CDR3 size: 12 residues. The ends were cut back, 2 bases at V and 6 bases at J, with 11 bases in the middle. CDR3 bases: TGTGCCTGGAGTTTTGGGGGCGGCGAGCAGTACTTC. Translated, it gives CAWSFGGGEQYF.

V is TRBV5-1 and J is TRBJ2-2; D is unclear. Germline V gives CDR1 SGHRS, CDR2 YFSETQ. This CDR3 has 14 amino acids. Trimming left V 0 bases short and J 5 bases short, with 8 bases between. The CDR3 region is CASSLVQKTGELFF. CDR3 DNA sequence: TGCGCCAGCAGCTTGGTGCAAAAGACCGGGGAGCTGTTTTTT.

This rearrangement joins TRBV7-2 to TRBJ2-3; D gene ambiguous. V lost 3 bases and J lost 3, with 16 bases in between. In germline, CDR1 is SGHTA, CDR2 FQGNSA. The CDR3 sequence is 16 residues long. The CDR3: CASSFRPPLGTDTQYF. Here the CDR3 DNA reads TGTGCCAGCAGCTTTAGACCTCCCCTCGGGACAGATACGCAGTATTTT.

The chain carries TRBV2 and TRBJ1-1, with D tentatively TRBD1 (6 bases). The CDR3 has 14 residues. The germline V gene encodes CDR1 SNHLY and CDR2 FYNNEI. V lost 7 bases, J lost 1 base, and 13 bases lay in between. CDR3 loop: CASIGGGPNTEAFF. CDR3 coding DNA: TGTGCCAGCATCGGAGGGGGGCCGAACACTGAAGCTTTCTTT.

The CDR3 DNA follows: TGCAGCGGTGGACTAGCGCCAGTCAATGAGCAGTTCTTC. It yields the protein CSGGLAPVNEQFF. This chain connects TRBV29-1 to TRBJ2-1; 9 positions agree with TRBD2. From germline, CDR1 is SQVTM and CDR2 ANQGSEA. The CDR3 is 13 residues long. V lost 7 bases to trimming and J lost 6 bases; unmatched junction nucleotides: 7.

The J gene is TRBJ2-3, the V gene TRBV7-3; the match to TRBD1 covers 9 bases. CDR1 is SGHTA, CDR2 FQGTGA, per germline. The CDR3 runs to 16 residues. V lost 4 bases and J lost 3; bases outside the gene matches: 8. The CDR3 is CASSSQGAVGTDTQYF. The CDR3, as DNA: TGTGCCAGCAGCTCACAGGGGGCGGTGGGTACAGATACGCAGTATTTT.

The V gene is TRBV4-1, the J gene TRBJ1-1, with D maybe TRBD1 (5 bases). Between the trimmed V and J ends, which lost 4 bases and 1 base, there was a span of 19 bases. The CDR3 contains 17 residues. Germline assignment: CDR1 MGHRA and CDR2 YSYEKL. The CDR3 sequence is CASSPDGQGVRNTEAFF. For the CDR3, the DNA is TGCGCCAGCAGCCCGGACGGGCAGGGAGTGAGGAACACTGAAGCTTTCTTT.

The chain uses TRBV5-6 and TRBJ2-2; D not resolved. V was cut by 0 bases and J by 6 bases, with 12 bases left in between. Germline V gene lookup returns CDR1 SGHDT and CDR2 YYEEEE. CDR3 length: 15 amino acids. The CDR3 is CASSLDMGLPGELFF. CDR3 nucleotides: TGTGCCAGCAGCTTGGATATGGGGTTACCCGGGGAGCTGTTTTTT. The whole variable domain, filled in from reference TRBV5-6 and TRBJ2-2, reads DAGVTQSPTHLIKTRGQQVTLRCSPKSGHDTVSWYQQALGQGPQFIFQYYEEEERQRGNFPDRFSGHQFPNYSSELNVNALLLGDSALYLCASSLDMGLPGELFFGEGSRLTVL.

This clone appeared once. V and J are TRBV5-6 and TRBJ2-5; D might be TRBD1 or TRBD2, each matching 6 bases. The CDR3 extends over 14 amino acids. Trimming removed 4 bases at V and 2 bases at J, with 12 bases between. Germline V gene sequence: CDR1 SGHDT, CDR2 YYEEEE. DNA for the CDR3: TGTGCCAGCAGCCGCGGGACAAATCAAGAGACCCAGTACTTC. Residues: CASSRGTNQETQYF. The full variable domain, rest sourced from reference TRBV5-6 and TRBJ2-5, is DAGVTQSPTHLIKTRGQQVTLRCSPKSGHDTVSWYQQALGQGPQFIFQYYEEEERQRGNFPDRFSGHQFPNYSSELNVNALLLGDSALYLCASSRGTNQETQYFGPGTRLLVL.

V and J are TRBV5-1 and TRBJ2-3, with D maybe TRBD1 (6 bases). The ends were cut back, 4 bases at V and 3 bases at J, with 27 bases in the middle. From germline, CDR1 is SGHRS and CDR2 YFSETQ. The CDR3 is 19 amino acids. The CDR3: CASSLGTTLTGHSTDTQYF. CDR3 in DNA: TGCGCCAGCAGCCTTGGCACCACCCTTACAGGGCATTCGACAGATACGCAGTATTTT. Variable domain in full (rest from reference TRBV5-1 and TRBJ2-3): KAGVTQTPRYLIKTRGQQVTLSCSPISGHRSVSWYQQTPGQGLQFLFEYFSETQRNKGNFPGRFSGRQFSNSRSEMNVSTLELGDSALYLCASSLGTTLTGHSTDTQYFGPGTRLTVL.

The rearrangement links TRBV29-1 to TRBJ2-7; 10 bases line up with TRBD1. J lost 4 bases, V lost 6 bases, and 6 bases had no gene match. Germline values: CDR1 SQVTM, CDR2 ANQGSEA. CDR3 length equals 13 residues. CDR3 in amino acids: CSVGQGGRYEQYF. CDR3 nucleotide sequence: TGCAGCGTCGGACAGGGGGGAAGGTACGAGCAGTACTTC.

V usage is TRBV5-1 and J usage is TRBJ2-5; 10 bases are shared with TRBD1. Per the germline V gene, CDR1 is SGHRS and CDR2 is YFSETQ. This CDR3 spans 16 amino acids. After removal of 0 bases from V and 5 bases from J, the junction contained 7 bases not matched to a gene. CDR3 bases: TGCGCCAGCAGCTTGGAATTGGGACAGGGGACGGAGACCCAGTACTTC. Amino acid sequence: CASSLELGQGTETQYF.

V and J are TRBV5-4 and TRBJ1-1; D not certain. This CDR3 has 13 amino acids. Germline V gene data show CDR1 as SGHNT and CDR2 as YYREEE (reference sequence). Trimming left V 4 bases short and J 8 bases short, with 15 bases between. In DNA form, the CDR3 reads TGTGCCAGCAGCCAAGATCGGGAGACCGAAGCTTTCTTT. It encodes CASSQDRETEAFF.

This chain joins TRBV7-9 and TRBJ2-3, with 7 bases that match TRBD2. Unmatched junction bases numbered 1, after V lost 1 base and J lost 3 bases. Per germline, CDR1 SEHNR and CDR2 FQNEAQ (reference sequence). This CDR3 region has 14 residues. CDR3 nucleotide sequence: TGTGCCAGCAGCTTAGGGACTAGTACAGATACGCAGTATTTT. Translation: CASSLGTSTDTQYF.

The V call is TRBV7-2, the J call TRBJ1-1; 8 bases match TRBD1. From germline, CDR1 is SGHTA and CDR2 FQGNSA. V was pared by 5 bases and J by 4 bases, with 9 bases of the junction left unmatched. CDR3 length: 15 residues. This chain's CDR3 is CASSPHLDRATEAFF. As DNA, the CDR3 is TGTGCCAGCAGCCCTCACTTGGACAGGGCCACTGAAGCTTTCTTT. The whole variable domain, remainder taken from reference TRBV7-2 and TRBJ1-1, is GAGVSQSPSNKVTEKGKDVELRCDPISGHTALYWYRQSLGQGLEFLIYFQGNSAPDKSGLPSDRFSAERTGGSVSTLTIQRTQQEDSAVYLCASSPHLDRATEAFFGQGTRLTVV.

The V and J genes are TRBV28 and TRBJ2-7; D unclear. The length of the CDR3 is 13 residues. V shed 8 bases and J shed 2 bases, with 13 bases lying between them. Germline V gene lookup returns CDR1 MDHEN and CDR2 SYDVKM. The CDR3 is CASGPGPTYEQYF. The CDR3 DNA sequence: TGTGCCAGCGGACCCGGACCTACCTACGAGCAGTACTTC.

This chain uses TRBV29-1 with TRBJ1-2; 7 bases are a match to TRBD1. The length of the CDR3 is 13 residues. Germline V gene data show CDR1 as SQVTM and CDR2 as ANQGSEA. The trim removed 5 bases at V and 1 base at J, leaving 4 bases unmatched. The CDR3 region has the DNA TGCAGCGTTAAACAGGGGTTTAACTATGGCTACACCTTC. It codes for CSVKQGFNYGYTF.

The chain has TRBV19 and TRBJ1-2, with D perhaps matching TRBD1 (5 bases). From germline, CDR1 is LNHDA and CDR2 SQIVND (reference sequence). The CDR3 extends over 15 amino acids. V dropped 3 bases and J dropped 6 bases, with 17 bases sitting between them. Here the CDR3 reads CASSILRGNNNGYTF. The DNA of the CDR3 is TGTGCCAGTAGTATTCTTAGGGGAAATAATAATGGCTACACCTTC.